A selection of T cell receptor beta chains follows, all from one sample in a study of cytomegalovirus exposure and HLA in healthy donors. Produced via immunoSEQ multiplex PCR; TCRdb's table is partial and in-frame only. The data hold about 160,000 clones, with about 70% observed a single time. Sequenced: PBMCs. These TCRs come from a woman under 30 in good health and CMV-seropositive. Both conserved end residues are part of each CDR3.

CDR3aa,v_gene
CASSLRPGYNEQFF,TRBV27
CASSVDRHGYTF,TRBV9
CASKPRTSGPYNEQFF,TRBV27
CASSPIGGGYGYTF,TRBV19
CASSPFSFEEGFGYSNQPQHF,TRBV7-8
CASSLLAGGALGEQFF,TRBV5-6
CASSDEAGGYNEQFF,TRBV2
CASSPGQRGYTF,TRBV5-1
CASSLSGIPNEQFF,TRBV2
CASRPGQLYEQYF,TRBV6-1
CASSVGDSGPNEQFF,TRBV9
CASSKTGGEQFF,TRBV5-4
CASDPANYGYTF,TRBV6-1
CASSEDRLSSYEQYF,TRBV2
CASSQGRRGGSNSPLHF,TRBV4-1
CASSSRGAATNEKLFF,TRBV7-9